This T cell receptor (beta chain) is from a study of T cell responses to AZD1222 COVID-19 vaccine. Study conclusions and caveats: Females made up more of the donors, who were largely white British, and clonal diversity may have come out too low. Repertoire sampling happened only post peak T cell response.

Concerning this clone: The antigen is unknown.

The CDR3 covers 16 residues. Here immunoSEQ multiplex PCR was the method, and the copy in TCRdb shows in-frame clones only, minus some. The profile shows 90,000 to 120,000 clones, approximately 89% of them singletons. The TCR originated in an adult who received the MenACWY meningococcal vaccine as a control. This sample comprised peripheral blood, obtained 28 days after the second dose of the MenACWY control vaccine. The V call is TRBV21-1, the J call TRBJ2-3; the D call of TRBD2 is as the table states it, not checked on the DNA. TRBV21-1 has pseudogene status. The CDR3, as DNA: TGTGCCAGCAGCAAAGAGGCTAGCGGATACACAGATACGCAGTATTTT. Translating gives CASSKEASGYTDTQYF.